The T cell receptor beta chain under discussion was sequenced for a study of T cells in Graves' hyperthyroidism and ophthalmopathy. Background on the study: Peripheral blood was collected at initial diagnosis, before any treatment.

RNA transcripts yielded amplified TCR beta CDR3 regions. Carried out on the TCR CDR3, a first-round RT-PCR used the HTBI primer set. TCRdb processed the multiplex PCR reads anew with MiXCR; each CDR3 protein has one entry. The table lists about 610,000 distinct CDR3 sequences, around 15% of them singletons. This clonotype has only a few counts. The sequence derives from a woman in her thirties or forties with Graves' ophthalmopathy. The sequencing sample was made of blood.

The CDR3 region is CASSLSGRGISYEQYF. CDR3 bases: TGTGCCAGCAGTTTGTCGGGCAGGGGGATCTCCTACGAGCAGTACTTC. The genes are TRBV27 and TRBJ2-7, with 7 bases matching TRBD1. Germline CDR1 and CDR2: MNHEY and SMNVEV (reference sequence). The V and J ends lost 3 bases and 0 bases, in that order; junction bases with no gene match: 8. The length of the CDR3 is 16 residues.